This T cell receptor (beta chain) was retrieved from a study of metastatic and nonmetastatic thyroid tumors. All patients were treatment-naive before thyroid surgery. Concerning this clone itself: Its antigen is not known.

Overall study results and limits: In blood and tumor, TCR beta diversity was reportedly significantly higher in malignant thyroid tumors than in benign nodules.

The J segment lost 5 bases and the V segment lost 5 bases, leaving 13 bases of the junction unmatched. This CDR3 is built from 15 residues. Looked up from germline, CDR1 is DFQATT and CDR2 is SNEGSKA (reference sequence). Under the authors' procedure: Clinicopathological groups differed in CDR3, with these differences serving to build a distant-metastasis classifier for papillary thyroid cancer. TCRdb called clones again from the PCR reads with MiXCR. The V and J calls come from TCRdb's annotation, not from the publication. The sample lists some 9,000 clones, less than 40% occurring once. The receptor's source is a female donor with papillary thyroid cancer or a benign thyroid nodule (not recorded which). Some clones in this sample may be carry-over from other donors' samples. The J gene is TRBJ2-7, the V gene TRBV20-1; 9 bases are shared with TRBD2. Sequenced input: tumor tissue. CDR3 coding DNA: TGCAGTGCTTCCCTTCTAGCGGGACGAGGGAACGAGCAGTACTTC. Translation: CSASLLAGRGNEQYF.